This is a list of T cell receptor beta chains from one sample in a study of T-cell memory formation after mild COVID-19. TCRdb reanalysed the 5' RACE reads using MiXCR and keeps one entry per CDR3 protein. The sample carries 110,000 to 150,000 distinct CDR3 sequences, 11% to 15% recorded once. Sequencing was carried out using PBMCs or a T cell subset sorted from them (not recorded which). Every receptor here comes from an adult woman who had mild COVID-19 (a few samples of this study predate the infection). Cell type and time point are not known. Each CDR3 is given with its conserved first and last residue. The D gene is left open where the match is weak. A clone size is listed for some rows: how often the clone was seen (once, few, many), or a class if it is expanded.

clone_size | j_call | d_call | v_call | cdr3_nt | cdr3_aa
NA | TRBJ2-1 | TRBD1 | TRBV4-3 | TGCGCCAGCAGCCAAGAGGTTGCAGGGGGCTACAATGAGCAGTTCTTC | CASSQEVAGGYNEQFF
NA | TRBJ2-1 | NA | TRBV7-9 | TGTGCCAGCAGCTTAGCGGGGGGCCTGGGGAATGAGCAGTTCTTC | CASSLAGGLGNEQFF
NA | TRBJ2-7 | TRBD1 | TRBV2 | TGTGCCAGCAGCCCGACAGGGGGGGAGCAGTACTTC | CASSPTGGEQYF
NA | TRBJ2-7 | NA | TRBV9 | TGTGCCAGCAGCGTAGGGGCTAGCGCCACCGCCTACGAGCAGTACTTC | CASSVGASATAYEQYF
NA | TRBJ1-1 | NA | TRBV14 | TGTGCCAGCAGCCAAGACATCGGTCTCGCGCGGGGCGGATTGCGCACTGAAGCTTTCTTT | CASSQDIGLARGGLRTEAFF
NA | TRBJ2-1 | TRBD2 | TRBV4-3 | TGCGCCAGCAGCCGCGGGACTAACCCCTACAATGAGCAGTTCTTC | CASSRGTNPYNEQFF
few | TRBJ2-7 | TRBD1 | TRBV3-1 | TGTGCCAGCAGCCTAGGACAGGGGGGCCACGAGCAGTACTTC | CASSLGQGGHEQYF
few | TRBJ2-2 | TRBD1 | TRBV12-5 | TGTGCTAGTGTCGACGACAGGGGAGGCACCGGGGAGCTGTTTTTT | CASVDDRGGTGELFF
few | TRBJ1-5 | NA | TRBV9 | TGTGCCAGCAGCGTAGGCTTGGGGGAAAGTCAGCCCCAGCATTTT | CASSVGLGESQPQHF
NA | TRBJ1-4 | TRBD1 | TRBV2 | TGTGCCAGCAGTGAATACCAGGGGGCAGTCGGTACTGAAAAACTGTTTTTT | CASSEYQGAVGTEKLFF